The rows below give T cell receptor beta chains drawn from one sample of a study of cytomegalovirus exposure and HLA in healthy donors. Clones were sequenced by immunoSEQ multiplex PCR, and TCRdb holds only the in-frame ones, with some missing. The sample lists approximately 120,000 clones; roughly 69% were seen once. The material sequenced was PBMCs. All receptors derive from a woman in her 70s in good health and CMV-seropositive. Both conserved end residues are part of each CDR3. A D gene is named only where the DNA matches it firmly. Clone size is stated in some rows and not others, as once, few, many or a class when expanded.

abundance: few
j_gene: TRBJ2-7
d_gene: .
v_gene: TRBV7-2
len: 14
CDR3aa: CASSSQPGSYEQYF
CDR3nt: TGTGCCAGCAGCTCCCAACCGGGCTCCTACGAGCAGTACTTC

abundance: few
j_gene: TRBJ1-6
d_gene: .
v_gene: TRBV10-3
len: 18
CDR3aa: CAISESPGSSSYNSPLHF
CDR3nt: TGTGCCATCAGTGAATCGCCAGGGTCGAGCTCCTATAATTCACCCCTCCACTTT

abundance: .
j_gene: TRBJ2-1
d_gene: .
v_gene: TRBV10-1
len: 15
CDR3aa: CASSEWRNRVGAQFF
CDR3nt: TGCGCCAGCAGTGAGTGGCGGAACAGGGTCGGGGCGCAGTTCTTC

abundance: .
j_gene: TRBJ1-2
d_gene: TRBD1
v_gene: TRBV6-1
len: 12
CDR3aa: CASSQGGGGYTF
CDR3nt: TGTGCCAGCAGCCAGGGGGGAGGAGGCTACACCTTC

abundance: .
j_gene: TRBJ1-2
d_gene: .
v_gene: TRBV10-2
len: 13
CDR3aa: CASSDEGNYGYTF
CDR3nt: TGCGCCAGCAGTGACGAGGGAAACTATGGCTACACCTTC

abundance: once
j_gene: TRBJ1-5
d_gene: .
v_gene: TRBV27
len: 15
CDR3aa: CASSLTGYSNQPQHF
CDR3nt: TGTGCCAGCAGTTTGACGGGGTATAGCAATCAGCCCCAGCATTTT

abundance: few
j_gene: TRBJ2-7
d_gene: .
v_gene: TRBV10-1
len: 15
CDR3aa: CASSERAGWTYEQYF
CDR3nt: TGCGCCAGCAGTGAGCGGGCAGGGTGGACCTACGAGCAGTACTTC

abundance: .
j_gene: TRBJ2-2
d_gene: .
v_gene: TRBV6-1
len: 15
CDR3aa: CASRLGGDFDGELFF
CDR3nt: TGTGCCAGCAGGCTTGGGGGCGATTTTGACGGGGAGCTGTTTTTT

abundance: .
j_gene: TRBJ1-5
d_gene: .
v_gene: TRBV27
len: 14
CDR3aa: CASSYAGSNQPQHF
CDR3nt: TGTGCCAGCAGTTACGCCGGGAGCAATCAGCCCCAGCATTTT

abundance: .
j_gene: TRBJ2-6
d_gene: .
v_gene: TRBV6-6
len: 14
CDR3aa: CASPRDSGANVLTF
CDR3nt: TGTGCCAGTCCGAGGGACTCTGGGGCCAACGTCCTGACTTTC

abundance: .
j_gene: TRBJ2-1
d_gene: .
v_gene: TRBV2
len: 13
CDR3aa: CASSERSGNEQFF
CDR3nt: TGTGCCAGCAGTGAGAGAAGTGGCAATGAGCAGTTCTTC

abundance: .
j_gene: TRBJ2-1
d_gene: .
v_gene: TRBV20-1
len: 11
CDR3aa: CSATHVDEQFF
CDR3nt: TGCAGTGCCACTCACGTGGATGAGCAGTTCTTC

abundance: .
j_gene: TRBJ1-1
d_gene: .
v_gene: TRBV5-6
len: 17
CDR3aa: CASSLGLVGQLNTEAFF
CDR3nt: TGTGCCAGCAGCTTGGGGTTGGTGGGGCAGTTGAACACTGAAGCTTTCTTT

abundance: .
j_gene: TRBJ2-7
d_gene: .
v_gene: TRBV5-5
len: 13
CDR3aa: CASSPHGGYEQYF
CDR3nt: TGTGCCAGCAGCCCCCACGGGGGCTACGAGCAGTACTTC

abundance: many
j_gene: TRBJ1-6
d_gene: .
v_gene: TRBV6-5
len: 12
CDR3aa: CASSSFNSPLHF
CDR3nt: TGTGCCAGCAGTTCATTCAATTCACCCCTCCACTTT

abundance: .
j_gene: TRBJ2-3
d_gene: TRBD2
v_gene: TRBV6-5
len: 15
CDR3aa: CASRRLAGGTDTQYF
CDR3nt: TGTGCCAGCAGGAGACTAGCGGGAGGGACAGATACGCAGTATTTT

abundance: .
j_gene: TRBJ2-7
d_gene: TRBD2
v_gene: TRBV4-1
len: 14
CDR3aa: CASSQTRLASEQYF
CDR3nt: TGCGCCAGCAGCCAAACCCGACTAGCGAGCGAGCAGTACTTC

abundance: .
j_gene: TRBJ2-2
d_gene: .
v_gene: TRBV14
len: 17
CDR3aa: CASSQDSQLRWTGELFF
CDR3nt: TGTGCCAGCAGCCAAGATTCCCAACTCAGGTGGACCGGGGAGCTGTTTTTT

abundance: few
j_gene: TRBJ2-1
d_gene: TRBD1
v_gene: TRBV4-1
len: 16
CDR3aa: CASSQAGTDSYNEQFF
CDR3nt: TGCGCCAGCAGCCAGGCCGGGACAGATTCCTACAATGAGCAGTTCTTC

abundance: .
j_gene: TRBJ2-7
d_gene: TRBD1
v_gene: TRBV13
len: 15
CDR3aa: CASSLTGVGTYEQYF
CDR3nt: TGTGCCAGCAGCTTGACAGGGGTGGGGACCTACGAGCAGTACTTC

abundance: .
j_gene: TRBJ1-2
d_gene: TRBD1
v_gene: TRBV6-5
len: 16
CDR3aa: CASSYSGTGSWNGYTF
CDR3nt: TGTGCCAGCAGTTACTCCGGGACAGGGTCTTGGAATGGCTACACCTTC

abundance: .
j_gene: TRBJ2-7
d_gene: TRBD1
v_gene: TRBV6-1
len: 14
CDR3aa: CASNSPGQGNEQYF
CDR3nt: TGTGCCAGCAATTCTCCGGGACAGGGGAACGAGCAGTACTTC

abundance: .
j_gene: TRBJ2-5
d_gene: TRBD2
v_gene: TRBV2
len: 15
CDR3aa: CASAGTSGFKETQYF
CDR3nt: TGTGCCAGCGCCGGGACTAGCGGTTTCAAAGAGACCCAGTACTTC

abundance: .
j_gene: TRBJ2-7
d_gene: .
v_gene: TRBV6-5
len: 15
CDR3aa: CASREPGYSSYEQYF
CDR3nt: TGTGCCAGCAGAGAGCCGGGTTATAGTTCCTACGAGCAGTACTTC

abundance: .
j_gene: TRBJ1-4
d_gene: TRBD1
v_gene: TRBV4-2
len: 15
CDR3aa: CASSQPQGDNEKLFF
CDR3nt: TGTGCCAGCAGCCAGCCCCAGGGGGATAATGAAAAACTGTTTTTT

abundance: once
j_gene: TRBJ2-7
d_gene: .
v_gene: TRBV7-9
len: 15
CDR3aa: CASSSLGKRAYEQYF
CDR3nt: TGTGCCAGCAGCTCGCTCGGCAAGCGGGCCTACGAGCAGTACTTC

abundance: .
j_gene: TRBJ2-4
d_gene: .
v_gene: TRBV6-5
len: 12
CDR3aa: CASSQPGYIQYF
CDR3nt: TGTGCCAGCAGTCAGCCAGGATACATTCAGTACTTC

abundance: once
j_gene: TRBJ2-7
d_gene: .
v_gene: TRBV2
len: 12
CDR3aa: CASMDSTYEQYF
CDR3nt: TGTGCCAGCATGGACAGCACCTACGAGCAGTACTTC

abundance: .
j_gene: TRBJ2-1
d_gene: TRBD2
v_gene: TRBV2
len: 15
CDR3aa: CASSESGEVHNEQFF
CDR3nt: TGTGCCAGCAGTGAAAGCGGGGAGGTCCACAATGAGCAGTTCTTC

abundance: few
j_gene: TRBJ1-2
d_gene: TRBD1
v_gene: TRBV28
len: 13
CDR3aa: CASSGQGNYGYTF
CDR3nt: TGTGCCAGCAGTGGACAGGGGAACTATGGCTACACCTTC

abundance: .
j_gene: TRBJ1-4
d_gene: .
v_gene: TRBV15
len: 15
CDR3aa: CATSRVREGNEKLFF
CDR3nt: TGTGCCACCAGCAGAGTCCGGGAAGGGAATGAAAAACTGTTTTTT

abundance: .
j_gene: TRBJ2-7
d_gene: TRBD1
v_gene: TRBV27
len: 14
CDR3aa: CASSFGQGAREQYF
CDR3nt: TGTGCCAGCAGTTTCGGACAGGGGGCTCGAGAGCAGTACTTC

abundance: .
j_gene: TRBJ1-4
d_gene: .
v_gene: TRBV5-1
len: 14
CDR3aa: CASSSQGFNEKLFF
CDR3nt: TGCGCCAGCAGCTCGCAGGGGTTTAATGAAAAACTGTTTTTT

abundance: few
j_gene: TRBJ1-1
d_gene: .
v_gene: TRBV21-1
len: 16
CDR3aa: CASSSPEDRMNTEAFF
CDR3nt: TGTGCCAGCAGCTCACCCGAGGACAGGATGAACACTGAAGCTTTCTTT

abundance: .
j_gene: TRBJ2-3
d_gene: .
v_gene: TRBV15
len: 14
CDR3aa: CATSRDQTADTQYF
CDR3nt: TGTGCCACCAGCAGAGATCAGACAGCAGATACGCAGTATTTT

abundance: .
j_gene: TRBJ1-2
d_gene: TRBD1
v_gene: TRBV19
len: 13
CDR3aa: CASSMTGGVGYTF
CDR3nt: TGTGCCAGTAGTATGACAGGGGGAGTTGGCTACACCTTC

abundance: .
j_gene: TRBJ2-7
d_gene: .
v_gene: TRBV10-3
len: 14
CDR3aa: CAISEGSRGHEQYF
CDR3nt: TGTGCCATCAGTGAGGGGTCCAGGGGCCACGAGCAGTACTTC

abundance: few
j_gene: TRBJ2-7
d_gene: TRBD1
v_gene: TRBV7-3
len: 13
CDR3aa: CASRLTGGSEQYF
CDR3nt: TGTGCCAGCAGGCTCACAGGGGGCAGCGAGCAGTACTTC

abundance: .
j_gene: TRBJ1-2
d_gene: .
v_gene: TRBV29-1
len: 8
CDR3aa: CSSEGYTF
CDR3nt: TGCAGCAGCGAAGGCTACACCTTC

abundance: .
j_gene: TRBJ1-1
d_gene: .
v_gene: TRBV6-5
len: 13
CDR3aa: CASGTHGMIEAFF
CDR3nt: TGTGCCAGCGGGACTCACGGGATGATTGAAGCTTTCTTT

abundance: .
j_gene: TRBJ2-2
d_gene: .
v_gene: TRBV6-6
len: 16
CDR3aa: CASSYDVLEHPGELFF
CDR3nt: TGTGCCAGCAGTTACGATGTACTAGAACACCCCGGGGAGCTGTTTTTT

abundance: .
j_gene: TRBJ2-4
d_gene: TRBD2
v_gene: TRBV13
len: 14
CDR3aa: CASSLRTSENIQYF
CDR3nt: TGTGCCAGCAGCCTAAGGACTAGCGAAAACATTCAGTACTTC

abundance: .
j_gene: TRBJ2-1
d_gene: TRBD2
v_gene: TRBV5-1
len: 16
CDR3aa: CASSGTSGGKNNEQFF
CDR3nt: TGCGCCAGTTCCGGGACTAGCGGGGGAAAGAACAATGAGCAGTTCTTC

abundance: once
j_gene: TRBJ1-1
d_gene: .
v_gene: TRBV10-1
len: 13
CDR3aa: CASSEGRLTEAFF
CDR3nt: TGCGCCAGCAGTGAGGGCAGGCTCACTGAAGCTTTCTTT

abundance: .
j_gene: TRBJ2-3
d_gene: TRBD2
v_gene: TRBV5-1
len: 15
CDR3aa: CASSRTSGSTDTQYF
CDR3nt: TGCGCCAGCAGCCGGACTAGCGGTAGCACAGATACGCAGTATTTT

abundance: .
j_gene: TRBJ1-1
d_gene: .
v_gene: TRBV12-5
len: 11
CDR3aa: CARQGNTEAFF
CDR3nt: TGTGCTAGACAGGGCAACACTGAAGCTTTCTTT

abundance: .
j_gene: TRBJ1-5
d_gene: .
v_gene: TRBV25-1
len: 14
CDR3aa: CASSEHGGNQPQHF
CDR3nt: TGTGCCAGCAGTGAACATGGCGGGAATCAGCCCCAGCATTTT

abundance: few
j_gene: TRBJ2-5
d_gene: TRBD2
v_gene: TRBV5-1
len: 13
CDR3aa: CASSQGLQETQYF
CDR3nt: TGCGCCAGCAGCCAGGGACTACAAGAGACCCAGTACTTC

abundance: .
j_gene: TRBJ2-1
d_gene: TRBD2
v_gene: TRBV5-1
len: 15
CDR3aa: CASSLELAGGNEQFF
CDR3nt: TGCGCCAGCAGCTTGGAACTAGCGGGGGGAAATGAGCAGTTCTTC